This T cell receptor (beta chain) was identified in a study of graft-versus-host responses after intestinal transplantation. The CDR3 sequence is 14 residues long. Trimming shortened V by 3 bases and J by 2 bases, and 11 bases separated the two germline ends. Germline values: CDR1 SGDLS, CDR2 YYNGEE. Comments on this clone: Its antigen is unidentified.

Overall study findings and caveats: Present in recipient marrow, GvH clones included some that appeared first in ileum or blood.

TCRdb keeps only in-frame clones here, not all; method: immunoSEQ multiplex PCR. The sample lists 60,000 to 80,000 clones, around 90% occurring once. The receptor comes from a human donor who received an intestinal transplant. The sequenced sample was unstimulated CD8+ T cells sorted from spleen or lymph node cells, obtained before intestinal transplant. The chain links TRBV9 to TRBJ2-5, with D possibly being TRBD2 (5 bases). In DNA form, the CDR3 reads TGTGCCAGCAGCGCTACCCGGGAACAAGAGACCCAGTACTTC. Amino acid sequence: CASSATREQETQYF. The complete variable domain, with remaining parts taken from reference TRBV9 and TRBJ2-5, reads DSGVTQTPKHLITATGQRVTLRCSPRSGDLSVYWYQQSLDQGLQFLIQYYNGEERAKGNILERFSAQQFPDLHSELNLSSLELGDSALYFCASSATREQETQYFGPGTRLLVL.